This T cell receptor beta chain was sequenced during a study of blood T cell repertoires in COVID-19. About the research overall: Acute and convalescent COVID-19 samples came from the United States, Italy and Spain. In each case, the material was cDNA or gDNA derived from T cells, B-cell-depleted T cells, or PBMCs.

The CDR3 is 16 amino acids. Trimming took 4 bases from V and 4 from J; bases not matched to a gene: 9. Germline CDR1 is LGHDT and CDR2 is YNNKEL (reference sequence). As handled by the study authors: Reference gene primer amplification gave nucleated cell count estimates. Clones were read by immunoSEQ multiplex PCR, and TCRdb kept only the in-frame ones, dropping some. V and J calls and clone size are given by that table; D and trimming were obtained from the DNA. The sample contains 70,000 to 80,000 clones, around nine tenths of which appear only once. The chain joins TRBV3-1 (or the pseudogene TRBV3-2) to TRBJ1-2, with TRBD1 matching 10 bases. The sample taken for sequencing was peripheral blood. The origin of this receptor is a woman aged 60 to 75 with acute or convalescent COVID-19. CDR3 sequence (DNA): TGTGCCAGCAGCCCTATGGGACAGGGGTATTCCTATGGCTACACCTTC. This gives the protein CASSPMGQGYSYGYTF.